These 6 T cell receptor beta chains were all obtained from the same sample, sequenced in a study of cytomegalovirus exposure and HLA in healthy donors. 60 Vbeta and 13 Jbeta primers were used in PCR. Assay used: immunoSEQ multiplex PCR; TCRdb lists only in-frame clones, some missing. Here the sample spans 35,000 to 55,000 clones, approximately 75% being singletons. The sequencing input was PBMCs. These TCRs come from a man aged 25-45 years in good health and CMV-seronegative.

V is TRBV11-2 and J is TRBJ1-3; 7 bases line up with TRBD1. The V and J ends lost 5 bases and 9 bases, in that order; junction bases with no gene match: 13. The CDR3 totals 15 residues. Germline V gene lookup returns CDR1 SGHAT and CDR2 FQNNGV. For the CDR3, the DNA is TGTGCCAGCAGCCCGACGACAGGGTGGAGGGGCACCATATATTTT. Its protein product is CASSPTTGWRGTIYF.

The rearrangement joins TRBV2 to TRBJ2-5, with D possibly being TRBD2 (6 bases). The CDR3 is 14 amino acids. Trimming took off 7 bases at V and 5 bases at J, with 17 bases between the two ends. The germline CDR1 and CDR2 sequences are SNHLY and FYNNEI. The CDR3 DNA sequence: TGTGCCAGCATATCTGGAGGGCACAGGGAGACCCAGTACTTC. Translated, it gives CASISGGHRETQYF.

The CDR3 spells CASSLTSGAGYTQYF. The CDR3 bases are TGTGCCAGCAGCTTAACTAGCGGGGCGGGATATACGCAGTATTTT. The chain has TRBV7-9 and TRBJ2-3; 10 nucleotides align to TRBD2. J gave up 7 bases and V 2 bases, and 6 bases lay outside the gene matches. The germline CDR1 and CDR2 sequences are SEHNR and FQNEAQ (reference sequence). The CDR3 contains 15 residues.

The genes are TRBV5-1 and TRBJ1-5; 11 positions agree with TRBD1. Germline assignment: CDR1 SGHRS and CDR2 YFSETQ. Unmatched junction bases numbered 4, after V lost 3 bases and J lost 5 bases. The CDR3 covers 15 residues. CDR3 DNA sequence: TGCGCCAGCAGCTGGATGGGACAGGGGGATCAGCCCCAGCATTTT. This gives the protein CASSWMGQGDQPQHF.

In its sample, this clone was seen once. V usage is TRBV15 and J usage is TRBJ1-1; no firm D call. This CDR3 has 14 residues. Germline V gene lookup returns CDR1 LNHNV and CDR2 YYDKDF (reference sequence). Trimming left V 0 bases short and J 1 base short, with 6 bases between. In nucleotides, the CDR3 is TGTGCCACCAGCAGAGATTCCGGGAACACTGAAGCTTTCTTT. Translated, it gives CATSRDSGNTEAFF.

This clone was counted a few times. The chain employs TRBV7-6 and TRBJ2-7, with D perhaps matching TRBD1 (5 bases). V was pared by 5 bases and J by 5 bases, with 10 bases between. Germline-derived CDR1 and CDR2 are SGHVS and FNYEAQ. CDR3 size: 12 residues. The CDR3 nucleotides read TGTGCCAGCAGCCCCCAGGGCCACGAGCAGTACTTC. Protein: CASSPQGHEQYF.